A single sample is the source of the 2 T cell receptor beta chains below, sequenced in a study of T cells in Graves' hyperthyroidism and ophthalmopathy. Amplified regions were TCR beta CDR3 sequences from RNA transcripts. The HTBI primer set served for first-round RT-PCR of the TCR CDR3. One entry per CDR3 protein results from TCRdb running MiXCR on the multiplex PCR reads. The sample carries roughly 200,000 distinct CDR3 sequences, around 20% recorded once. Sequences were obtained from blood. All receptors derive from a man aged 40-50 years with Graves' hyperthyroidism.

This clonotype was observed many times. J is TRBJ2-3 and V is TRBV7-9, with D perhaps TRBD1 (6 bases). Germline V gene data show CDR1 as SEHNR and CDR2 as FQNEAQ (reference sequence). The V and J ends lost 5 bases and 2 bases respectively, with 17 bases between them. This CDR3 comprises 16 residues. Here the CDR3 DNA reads TGTGCCAGCAGCCCTAAGGACAGACTCTACACAGATACGCAGTATTTT. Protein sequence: CASSPKDRLYTDTQYF.

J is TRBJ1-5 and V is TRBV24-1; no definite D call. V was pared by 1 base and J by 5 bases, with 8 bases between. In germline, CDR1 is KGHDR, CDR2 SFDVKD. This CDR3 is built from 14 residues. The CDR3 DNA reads TGTGCCACCAGTGATTTCACCCGGGATCAGCCCCAGCATTTT. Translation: CATSDFTRDQPQHF.